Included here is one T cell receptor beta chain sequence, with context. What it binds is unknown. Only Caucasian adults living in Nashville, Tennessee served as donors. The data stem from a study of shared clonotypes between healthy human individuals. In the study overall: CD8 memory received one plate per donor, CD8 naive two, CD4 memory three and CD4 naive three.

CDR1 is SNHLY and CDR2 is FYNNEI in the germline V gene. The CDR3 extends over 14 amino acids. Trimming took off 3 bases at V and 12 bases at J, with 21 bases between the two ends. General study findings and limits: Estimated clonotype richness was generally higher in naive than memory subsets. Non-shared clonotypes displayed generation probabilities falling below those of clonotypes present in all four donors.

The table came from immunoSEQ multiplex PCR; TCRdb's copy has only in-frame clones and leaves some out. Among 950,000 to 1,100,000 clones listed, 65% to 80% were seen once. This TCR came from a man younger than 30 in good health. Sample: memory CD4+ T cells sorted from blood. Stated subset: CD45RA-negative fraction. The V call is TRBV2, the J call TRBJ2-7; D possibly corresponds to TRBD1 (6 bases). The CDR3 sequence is CASSDRTEGSNRYF. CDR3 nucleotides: TGTGCCAGCAGTGATAGGACAGAAGGGTCTAACCGGTACTTC.